The entry that follows covers one TCR beta chain sequence. These data are taken from a study of shared clonotypes between healthy human individuals. Libraries were prepared by immunoSEQ multiplex PCR; TCRdb keeps only in-frame clonotypes and omits some of them. Here the sample spans about 730,000 clones, 72% being singletons. Germline V gene data show CDR1 as KGHSH and CDR2 as LQKENI. After removal of 3 bases from V and 7 bases from J, the junction contained 10 bases not matched to a gene. This CDR3 has 16 amino acids. The clonotype originates from a woman aged 25 to 39 in good health. The material sequenced was memory CD4+ T cells sorted from blood. Described subset: CD45RA-negative fraction. J is TRBJ2-1 and V is TRBV18, with TRBD1 matching 9 bases. The CDR3 is CASSPTGTGIRNEQFF. In nucleotides, the CDR3 is TGTGCCAGCTCACCGACCGGGACAGGGATACGTAATGAGCAGTTCTTC.